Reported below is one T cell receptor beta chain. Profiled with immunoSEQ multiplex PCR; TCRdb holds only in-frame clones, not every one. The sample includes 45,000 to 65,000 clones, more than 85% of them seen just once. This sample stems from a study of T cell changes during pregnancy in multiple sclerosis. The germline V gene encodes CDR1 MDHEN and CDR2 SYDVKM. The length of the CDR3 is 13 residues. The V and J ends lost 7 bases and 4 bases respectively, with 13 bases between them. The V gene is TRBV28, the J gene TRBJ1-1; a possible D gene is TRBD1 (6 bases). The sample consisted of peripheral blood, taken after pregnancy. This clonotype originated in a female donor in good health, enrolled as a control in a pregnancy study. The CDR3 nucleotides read TGTGCCAGCATCTCTGTAGGGGGCACTGAAGCTTTCTTT. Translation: CASISVGGTEAFF.